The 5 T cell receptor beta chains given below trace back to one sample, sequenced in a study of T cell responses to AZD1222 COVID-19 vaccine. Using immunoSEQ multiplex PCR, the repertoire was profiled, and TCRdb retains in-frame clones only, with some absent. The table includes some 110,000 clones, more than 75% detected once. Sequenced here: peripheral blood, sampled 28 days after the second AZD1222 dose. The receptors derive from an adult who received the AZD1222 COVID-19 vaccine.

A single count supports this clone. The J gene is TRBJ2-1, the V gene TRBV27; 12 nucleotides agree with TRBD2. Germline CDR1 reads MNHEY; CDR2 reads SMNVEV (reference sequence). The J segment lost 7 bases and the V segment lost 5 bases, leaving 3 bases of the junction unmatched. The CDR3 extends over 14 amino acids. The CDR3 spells CASSLTSGSNEQFF. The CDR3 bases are TGTGCCAGCAGTCTGACTAGCGGGAGTAATGAGCAGTTCTTC.

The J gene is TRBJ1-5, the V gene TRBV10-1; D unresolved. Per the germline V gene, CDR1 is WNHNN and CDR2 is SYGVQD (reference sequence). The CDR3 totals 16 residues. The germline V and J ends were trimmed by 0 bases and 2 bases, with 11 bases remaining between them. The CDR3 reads CASSESISGCNQPQHF. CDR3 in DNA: TGCGCCAGCAGTGAGTCTATTTCCGGTTGCAATCAGCCCCAGCATTTT.

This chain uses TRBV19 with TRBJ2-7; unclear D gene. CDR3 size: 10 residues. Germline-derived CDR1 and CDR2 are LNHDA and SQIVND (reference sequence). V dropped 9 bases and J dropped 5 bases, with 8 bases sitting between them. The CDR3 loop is CASSPHEQYF. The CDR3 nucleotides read TGTGCCAGCAGTCCCCACGAGCAGTACTTC. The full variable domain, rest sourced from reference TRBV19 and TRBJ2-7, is DGGITQSPKYLFRKEGQNVTLSCEQNLNHDAMYWYRQDPGQGLRLIYYSQIVNDFQKGDIAEGYSVSREKKESFPLTVTSAQKNPTAFYLCASSPHEQYFGPGTRLTVT.

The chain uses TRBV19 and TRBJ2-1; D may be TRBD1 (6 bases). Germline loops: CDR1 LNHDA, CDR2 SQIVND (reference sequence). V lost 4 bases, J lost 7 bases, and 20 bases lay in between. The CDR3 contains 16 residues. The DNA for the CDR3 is TGTGCCAGTAGTACAAGACAGGCGGCCATGGTTAATGAGCAGTTCTTC. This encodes CASSTRQAAMVNEQFF.

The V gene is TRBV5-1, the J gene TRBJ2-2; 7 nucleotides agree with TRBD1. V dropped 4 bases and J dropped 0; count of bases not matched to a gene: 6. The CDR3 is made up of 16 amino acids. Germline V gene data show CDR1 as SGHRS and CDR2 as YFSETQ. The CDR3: CASSVGTVPNTGELFF. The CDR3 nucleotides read TGCGCCAGCAGCGTGGGGACAGTTCCGAACACCGGGGAGCTGTTTTTT.